A selection of T cell receptor beta chains follows, all from one sample in a study of CD8 T cells in ankylosing spondylitis. TCRdb processed the 5' RACE reads anew with MiXCR; each CDR3 protein has one entry. The table has 100,000 to 150,000 distinct CDR3 sequences, roughly 13% seen once. The source material was blood, either unsorted or a sorted T cell fraction (not recorded which). Receptors were obtained from a female donor with ankylosing spondylitis or in good health (not recorded which). Both conserved end residues are part of each CDR3. D genes are given only for firm matches.

TRBV28,NA,12,TRBJ1-4,CTSSLLYEKLFF
TRBV30,TRBD1,16,TRBJ1-5,CAWSKTGQGANQPQHF
TRBV20-1,TRBD2,16,TRBJ2-1,CSARPQSGLAGGEQFF
TRBV7-2,NA,14,TRBJ2-5,CASSPRTTQETQYF
TRBV20-1,TRBD1,16,TRBJ1-2,CSDRPGQGSPIRGYTF
TRBV27,NA,14,TRBJ2-1,CASRMVGFGDEQFF
TRBV12-3/TRBV12-4,TRBD1,15,TRBJ2-7,CASSSRPGQGEKQYF
TRBV25-1,NA,16,TRBJ2-7,CASSRMAGLSYYEQYF
TRBV7-9,NA,15,TRBJ1-5,CASSLDAVTASLQHF
TRBV28,NA,18,TRBJ2-1,CASSPRGLAVSSYNEQFF
TRBV25-1,TRBD1,14,TRBJ2-4,CASSESGTGNIQYF
TRBV20-1,NA,16,TRBJ2-5,CSATPTSAGEQETQYF
TRBV12-3/TRBV12-4,NA,15,TRBJ1-3,CASSWQQGWGNTIYF
TRBV20-1,TRBD2,16,TRBJ2-1,CSALSTSPSSYNEQFF
TRBV15,NA,15,TRBJ1-6,CATSRDRSGTTPLHF
TRBV20-1,NA,13,TRBJ2-7,CSARDERGSEQYF
TRBV20-1,NA,14,TRBJ1-2,CSARALQGLGGYTF
TRBV5-1,NA,13,TRBJ2-7,CASSLEAELEQYF
TRBV20-1,TRBD1,14,TRBJ1-5,CSAKQGASNQPQHF
TRBV20-1,TRBD2,15,TRBJ2-1,CSARYPSGIYNEQFF
TRBV4-2,NA,13,TRBJ2-5,CASSQDGSGSQYF
TRBV20-1,TRBD2,14,TRBJ2-2,CSAPLLAGGGELFF
TRBV5-1,TRBD2,17,TRBJ2-3,CASSFRREGFDTDTQYF
TRBV7-9,NA,14,TRBJ1-2,CASSLESRGRGYTF
TRBV29-1,TRBD1,14,TRBJ1-1,CSVVRTGVFTEAFF
TRBV7-2,TRBD1,18,TRBJ2-7,CASSLAIRGQHHVDEQYF
TRBV5-1,TRBD2,16,TRBJ2-5,CASSLLGLAGLETQYF
TRBV11-2,NA,13,TRBJ1-1,CASSAQGGGEAFF
TRBV29-1,NA,14,TRBJ2-3,CSVEGGTGADTQYF
TRBV25-1,NA,13,TRBJ2-7,CASSFPGKYEQYF
TRBV7-7,NA,15,TRBJ2-1,CASSLTNLPYNEQFF
TRBV12-3/TRBV12-4,TRBD2,14,TRBJ2-3,CATALLAGVDTQYF
TRBV12-3/TRBV12-4,NA,16,TRBJ1-6,CASSLGGSSYNSPLHF
TRBV20-1,NA,18,TRBJ1-6,CSARRIVSWGEGSSPLHF
TRBV10-2,NA,16,TRBJ2-1,CASSESGDSSYNEQFF
TRBV20-1,NA,15,TRBJ1-1,CSASFPRVKNTETFF
TRBV10-3,NA,13,TRBJ1-1,CAIRDTVNTEAFF
TRBV7-6,TRBD2,19,TRBJ2-1,CASSLALRGAGDPYNEQFF
TRBV7-8,NA,16,TRBJ1-2,CASRPEDILYNYGYTF
TRBV7-2,TRBD2,16,TRBJ2-2,CASSTTSGRVTGELFF
TRBV27,TRBD2,17,TRBJ2-1,CASSLSPKAGGLYEQFF
TRBV20-1,NA,14,TRBJ2-1,CSAPSQGSFNEQFF
TRBV29-1,TRBD1,14,TRBJ2-1,CSVERQGNSNEQFF
TRBV7-3,NA,14,TRBJ2-1,CASSFGSGNNEQFF
TRBV12-3/TRBV12-4,NA,11,TRBJ2-3,CASKLADTQYF
TRBV20-1,TRBD2,15,TRBJ2-3,CSARQTIAGSDTQYF
TRBV7-2,NA,13,TRBJ2-7,CASSLQGFSEQYF
TRBV5-1,NA,13,TRBJ1-2,CASSLDRVLGYTF
TRBV12-3/TRBV12-4,TRBD2,16,TRBJ2-4,CASGLSSGGAKNIQYF
TRBV20-1,NA,15,TRBJ1-1,CSASPSGSVNTEAFF
TRBV28,NA,10,TRBJ1-1,CASWGTEAFF
TRBV5-1,TRBD1,14,TRBJ1-1,CASSFGTVNTEAFF
TRBV20-1,TRBD2,15,TRBJ2-3,CSASRLAGGTDTQYF
TRBV5-1,TRBD1,13,TRBJ1-2,CASSPTGEYGYTF
TRBV9,NA,16,TRBJ2-3,CASSVLSQGRADTQYF
TRBV5-1,NA,11,TRBJ2-3,CASSQKDTQYF
TRBV15,TRBD1,16,TRBJ1-2,CATSRPSGQGAYGYTF
TRBV20-1,NA,14,TRBJ2-5,CSAVQIGTQETQYF
TRBV11-2,NA,14,TRBJ1-6,CASRFRGRNSPLHF
TRBV29-1,NA,13,TRBJ1-1,CSVASNQRPEAFF